Sequencing of this TCR beta chain was carried out in a study of long-term antiretroviral therapy in people with HIV. Study-wide findings and caveats: The ART regimens used between about 2003 and 2018 may be less effective than current ones. Repertoires from HIV showed CDR3 length ranges narrower than those of controls.

Comment on this clone: What it recognizes is unknown.

Running of the v3.0 immunoSEQ assay took place at survey level. Profiling relied on immunoSEQ multiplex PCR, and the TCRdb table lists in-frame clones only, not all of them. The table shows fewer than 30,000 clones, with 85% to 90% occurring only once. The CDR3 is 16 amino acids. V lost 0 bases, J lost 1 base, and 7 bases lay in between. Germline V gene data show CDR1 as LNHNV and CDR2 as YYDKDF (reference sequence). Two or more post-ART PBMC samples, plus at least one pre-ART sample, were available for each donor. Cryopreserved PBMC samples of roughly 0.85-11 million cells were used for DNA extraction.

V usage is TRBV15 and J usage is TRBJ2-6, with a weak D call TRBD2 (5 bases). Sequencing was performed on unsorted PBMCs, taken 0.8 years after starting antiretroviral therapy. The receptor was isolated from a woman in her twenties or thirties with HIV. The CDR3 loop reads CATSRDSESGANVLTF. The DNA of the CDR3 is TGTGCCACCAGCAGAGATAGCGAGTCTGGGGCCAACGTCCTGACTTTC.